A single sample gave rise to the 27 T cell receptor beta chains below, sequenced in a study of T cell responses to AZD1222 COVID-19 vaccine. Assay used: immunoSEQ multiplex PCR; TCRdb lists only in-frame clones, some missing. The sample yields about 80,000 clones, around 93% seen once. The sequences come from peripheral blood, collected 28 days after the second AZD1222 dose. All receptors come from an adult who received the AZD1222 COVID-19 vaccine.

The chain uses TRBV7-6 and TRBJ1-6, with 7 bases aligning to TRBD1. Losses at the gene ends were 5 bases for V and 6 bases for J; bases not matched to a gene: 7. CDR3 length equals 15 residues. CDR1 and CDR2 from the germline V gene are SGHVS and FNYEAQ. Here the CDR3 reads CASSLTGTANSPLHF. The DNA for the CDR3 is TGTGCCAGCAGCCTTACCGGGACAGCTAATTCACCCCTCCACTTT. The full variable domain, its missing parts supplied by reference TRBV7-6 and TRBJ1-6, is GAGVSQSPRYKVTKRGQDVALRCDPISGHVSLYWYRQALGQGPEFLTYFNYEAQQDKSGLPNDRFSAERPEGSISTLTIQRTEQRDSAMYRCASSLTGTANSPLHFGNGTRLTVT.

J is TRBJ1-5 and V is TRBV28; D is unclear. Germline CDR1 MDHEN, CDR2 SYDVKM. V was shortened by 6 bases and J by 2 bases, with 11 bases between the two germline ends. This CDR3 contains 14 residues. CDR3: CASSALNGNQPQHF. CDR3 in DNA: TGTGCCAGCAGCGCCCTCAATGGCAATCAGCCCCAGCATTTT.

V is TRBV5-1 and J is TRBJ2-7, with D possibly being TRBD1 (6 bases). V was trimmed by 9 bases and J by 2 bases, leaving 18 bases between them. The CDR3 sequence is 14 residues long. Per the germline V gene, CDR1 is SGHRS and CDR2 is YFSETQ. This chain's CDR3 is CATLLQGHTYEQYF. Here the CDR3 DNA reads TGCGCCACCCTGTTACAGGGTCATACCTACGAGCAGTACTTC.

The chain joins TRBV3-1 (or the pseudogene TRBV3-2) to TRBJ1-1; D uncertain. This CDR3 contains 13 residues. Germline V gene data show CDR1 as LGHDT and CDR2 as YNNKEL (reference sequence). The V end was cut by 0 bases, the J end by 4 bases, with 6 bases between. The CDR3 nucleotides read TGTGCCAGCAGCCAAGAAGGTAGCACTGAAGCTTTCTTT. Translating gives CASSQEGSTEAFF.

The rearrangement links TRBV2 to TRBJ1-3; 9 bases fit TRBD1. The CDR3 runs to 13 residues. The germline gives CDR1 SNHLY, CDR2 FYNNEI. Trimming removed 6 bases from V and 7 bases from J; junction bases left unmatched: 4. CDR3 loop: CASRTGGVNTIYF. As DNA, the CDR3 is TGTGCCAGCAGGACAGGGGGTGTGAACACCATATATTTT.

The chain joins TRBV2 to TRBJ1-5; D ambiguous. Germline V lookup: CDR1 SNHLY, CDR2 FYNNEI. The CDR3 contains 15 residues. The V gene lost 7 bases and the J gene lost 6 bases, with 19 bases spanning the gap. CDR3 loop: CASTEEEWGTQPQHF. The CDR3 nucleotides read TGTGCCAGCACCGAGGAAGAATGGGGAACTCAGCCCCAGCATTTT.

The chain uses TRBV10-3 and TRBJ2-1; TRBD1 matches at 9 bases. The CDR3 covers 15 residues. The germline V gene encodes CDR1 ENHRY and CDR2 SYGVKD. Trimming at V came to 6 bases and at J to 8 bases, leaving 11 bases not matched to a gene. CDR3 nucleotide sequence: TGTGCCATCAGCGCCCGGACAGGGGAGGTCGATGAGCAGTTCTTC. Its translation: CAISARTGEVDEQFF.

The rearrangement links TRBV18 to TRBJ2-2, with D perhaps being TRBD1 or TRBD2 (5 bases each). The germline V and J ends were trimmed by 3 bases and 4 bases, with 15 bases remaining between them. The CDR3 consists of 16 residues. Per germline, CDR1 KGHSH and CDR2 LQKENI. Here the CDR3 reads CASSPRDGDFTGELFF. CDR3 nucleotides: TGTGCCAGCTCACCCCGGGACGGAGATTTCACCGGGGAGCTGTTTTTT.

The chain has TRBV30 and TRBJ2-1, with 7 bases lining up with TRBD1. The junction had 4 bases not matched to a gene; V was cut back by 0 bases and J by 5 bases. The CDR3 consists of 14 residues. CDR1 is GTSNPN, CDR2 SVGIG, per germline (reference sequence). The CDR3 loop is CAWSVGTVDNEQFF. For the CDR3, the DNA is TGTGCCTGGAGTGTTGGGACAGTAGACAATGAGCAGTTCTTC.

This clone appeared a few times. The chain links TRBV28 to TRBJ1-5, with D unresolved. V lost 6 bases and J 4 bases, leaving 7 bases between the germline ends. The CDR3 has 12 amino acids. CDR1 and CDR2 from the germline V gene are MDHEN and SYDVKM. CDR3 sequence (DNA): TGTGCCAGCAGCCTGGTGAATCAGCCCCAGCATTTT. Amino acids: CASSLVNQPQHF.

J is TRBJ1-2 and V is TRBV21-1. TRBV21-1 is shown as a pseudogene. The CDR3 is 11 amino acids. The CDR3, as DNA: TGTGCCAGCAGTGGGGGAGGTGGCTACACCTTC. Residues: CASSGGGGYTF.

The J gene is TRBJ1-1, the V gene TRBV27; D not certain. V was trimmed by 6 bases and J by 12 bases, leaving 29 bases between them. Germline assignment: CDR1 MNHEY and CDR2 SMNVEV (reference sequence). This CDR3 has 16 amino acids. CDR3 protein: CASRILISSGSVITFF. DNA for the CDR3: TGTGCCAGCAGAATTCTAATCTCAAGCGGAAGCGTTATAACTTTCTTT.

The chain carries TRBV20-1 and TRBJ2-5; D is uncertain. CDR3 length equals 11 residues. The V gene lost 6 bases and the J gene lost 5 bases, with 10 bases spanning the gap. Germline CDR1 is DFQATT and CDR2 is SNEGSKA (reference sequence). In nucleotides, the CDR3 is TGCAGTGCACAGAACATGGAGACCCAGTACTTC. Protein product: CSAQNMETQYF.

The chain has TRBV3-1 (or the pseudogene TRBV3-2) and TRBJ2-7, with a tentative D call TRBD1 (5 bases). V gave up 4 bases and J gave up 9 bases, with 28 bases separating them. The CDR3 has 17 residues. Germline V CDR1 and CDR2: LGHDT, YNNKEL (reference sequence). This chain's CDR3 is CASSPLLVGQPSVLQYF. The CDR3 DNA reads as TGTGCCAGCAGCCCCCTTTTAGTGGGGCAGCCCTCGGTTCTGCAGTACTTC.

This chain uses TRBV27 with TRBJ1-6; D possibly corresponds to TRBD1 (5 bases). Germline CDR1 and CDR2: MNHEY and SMNVEV (reference sequence). Trimming left V 2 bases short and J 8 bases short, with 13 bases between. The CDR3 sequence is 15 residues long. CDR3 coding DNA: TGTGCCAGCAGTTTAGGGGGGAGGTTCGATTCACCCCTCCACTTT. Translation: CASSLGGRFDSPLHF.

This chain joins TRBV24-1 and TRBJ2-7; D gene ambiguous. The CDR3 covers 14 residues. Germline CDR1 KGHDR, CDR2 SFDVKD. V lost 6 bases and J 1 base, leaving 12 bases between the germline ends. The CDR3 sequence: CATSLGPRSYEQYF. The CDR3, as DNA: TGTGCCACCAGTCTAGGCCCTCGGTCCTACGAGCAGTACTTC.

The chain carries TRBV5-1 and TRBJ2-1; D possibly corresponds to TRBD2 (6 bases). There are 16 residues in the CDR3. CDR1 is SGHRS, CDR2 YFSETQ, per germline. The germline V and J ends were trimmed by 0 bases and 0 bases, with 10 bases remaining between them. The CDR3 DNA is TGCGCCAGCAGCTTGGGGTTAGCGGACTCCTACAATGAGCAGTTCTTC. It codes for CASSLGLADSYNEQFF.

The gene calls are TRBV5-4 and TRBJ2-7; 8 bases map to TRBD2. V was pared by 2 bases and J by 3 bases, with 4 bases of the junction left unmatched. Germline CDR1 is SGHNT and CDR2 is YYREEE (reference sequence). The CDR3 totals 14 residues. The CDR3 nucleotides are TGTGCCAGCAGCTTCCCCGGGACTAGCTACGAGCAGTACTTC. Amino acids: CASSFPGTSYEQYF.

The rearrangement links TRBV7-9 to TRBJ2-3; D not resolved. The germline V gene encodes CDR1 SEHNR and CDR2 FQNEAQ (reference sequence). The ends were cut back, 5 bases at V and 2 bases at J, with 14 bases in the middle. CDR3 length: 15 amino acids. This CDR3 reads CASSPPGSLTDTQYF. The CDR3 DNA reads TGTGCCAGCAGCCCACCGGGCAGTCTCACAGATACGCAGTATTTT.

V is TRBV10-3 and J is TRBJ2-7; 13 bases map to TRBD2. J was trimmed by 2 bases and V by 5 bases; bases with no gene match: 6. The CDR3 is 16 residues long. Germline assignment: CDR1 ENHRY and CDR2 SYGVKD. The CDR3, as DNA: TGTGCCATCAGTCCCGGGACTAGCGGGGTCACCTACGAGCAGTACTTC. This sequence encodes CAISPGTSGVTYEQYF.

The chain carries TRBV12-3 or TRBV12-4 and TRBJ2-3, with D perhaps matching TRBD2 (5 bases). V was trimmed by 8 bases and J by 6 bases, leaving 15 bases between them. This CDR3 has 13 amino acids. CDR3 region: CASVEGLFDTQYF. In DNA form, the CDR3 reads TGTGCCAGCGTTGAAGGACTGTTTGATACGCAGTATTTT.

The rearrangement joins TRBV6-5 to TRBJ2-7, with D tentatively TRBD2 (6 bases). The germline V gene encodes CDR1 MNHEY and CDR2 SVGAGI. Trimming cost V 5 bases and J 2 bases, with 13 bases left between them. The CDR3 extends over 14 amino acids. CDR3 residues: CASSRGRKPYEQYF. DNA for the CDR3: TGTGCCAGCAGTCGTGGGAGGAAACCCTACGAGCAGTACTTC.

This chain joins TRBV7-2 and TRBJ2-7; 12 positions match TRBD2. The trim removed 3 bases at V and 4 bases at J, leaving 4 bases unmatched. The CDR3 runs to 15 residues. The V gene's germline CDR1 is SGHTA and CDR2 FQGNSA. The CDR3 here is CASSFGLAGLYEQYF. CDR3 nucleotide sequence: TGTGCCAGCAGCTTCGGACTAGCGGGGCTGTACGAGCAGTACTTC.

The chain links TRBV5-4 to TRBJ1-6, with no clear D. Trimming pared 9 bases from V and 1 base from J, leaving 11 bases between. The CDR3 has 14 residues. Germline V lookup: CDR1 SGHNT, CDR2 YYREEE (reference sequence). The CDR3 DNA sequence: TGTGCCACCCATGAGGGTTCCTATAATTCACCCCTCCACTTT. Translated, it gives CATHEGSYNSPLHF.

This chain connects TRBV11-2 to TRBJ1-6, with D unclear. Trimming pared 2 bases from V and 0 bases from J, leaving 11 bases between. CDR3 length equals 17 residues. CDR1 is SGHAT and CDR2 is FQNNGV in the germline V gene. The DNA for the CDR3 is TGTGCCAGCAGCTTAAGTCTCATCCCCTCCTATAATTCACCCCTCCACTTT. This translates into CASSLSLIPSYNSPLHF.

This chain connects TRBV18 to TRBJ1-5; D may be TRBD1 (5 bases). CDR3 length: 14 residues. Germline lookup yields CDR1 KGHSH and CDR2 LQKENI. Trimming left V 2 bases short and J 4 bases short, with 9 bases between. The CDR3 loop reads CASSPGAQNQPQHF. DNA of the CDR3: TGTGCCAGCTCACCAGGGGCGCAGAATCAGCCCCAGCATTTT.

The V gene is TRBV7-2, the J gene TRBJ2-3, with unresolved D. Between the trimmed V and J ends, which lost 0 bases and 2 bases, there was a span of 6 bases. The CDR3 spans 14 residues. Germline CDR1 is SGHTA and CDR2 is FQGNSA. Here the CDR3 DNA reads TGTGCCAGCAGCTTAGCACTTTTCACAGATACGCAGTATTTT. This encodes CASSLALFTDTQYF.